The following is a T cell receptor beta chain sequence with its context. The data are from a study of blood T cell repertoires in COVID-19. Study-wide background: Material from acute and convalescent COVID-19 was sourced from the United States, Italy and Spain. The cDNA or gDNA used as material had been derived from T cells, B-cell-depleted T cells, or PBMCs.

Between the trimmed V and J ends, which lost 0 bases and 4 bases, there was a span of 10 bases. The germline CDR1 and CDR2 sequences are MGHRA and YSYEKL. This CDR3 region has 15 residues. Original processing methods: From reference gene primer amplification, estimates of nucleated cell counts were derived. Clones were sequenced by immunoSEQ multiplex PCR, and TCRdb holds only the in-frame ones, with some missing. The D gene and trimming were derived from the DNA, and the V and J assignments and clone size from that table. The sample lists around 80,000 clones; 88% were seen once. Sequenced material: peripheral blood. The sequence derives from a woman of 80 years or more with acute or convalescent COVID-19. The chain combines TRBV4-1 with TRBJ2-1, with a tentative D call TRBD2 (5 bases). CDR3 sequence reads: CASSQDSEPYNEQFF. CDR3 nucleotides: TGCGCCAGCAGCCAAGATAGCGAGCCATACAATGAGCAGTTCTTC.